Presented here are 26 T cell receptor beta chains from one specimen sequenced in a study of shared clonotypes between healthy human individuals. Sequencing used immunoSEQ multiplex PCR; TCRdb keeps in-frame clones, though not all of them. The table has about 1.1 million clones, 60% to 80% seen once; the top ten hold roughly 0.82%. Sample: memory CD4+ T cells from PBMCs. Subset reported: CD45RA-negative fraction. These receptors all come from a man between 18 and 35 years old in good health. Some clones in this sample may be carry-over from other donors' samples.

The chain combines TRBV18 with TRBJ1-2; 7 nucleotides agree with TRBD1. The CDR3 is 15 amino acids. Trimming removed 4 bases from V and 8 bases from J; junction bases left unmatched: 13. Germline loops: CDR1 KGHSH, CDR2 LQKENI. This CDR3 is CASSRNQGDGGGYTF. The CDR3 nucleotides are TGTGCCAGCTCACGAAACCAGGGGGATGGTGGCGGCTACACCTTC. The full variable domain, completed using reference TRBV18 and TRBJ1-2, is NAGVMQNPRHLVRRRGQEARLRCSPMKGHSHVYWYRQLPEEGLKFMVYLQKENIIDESGMPKERFSAEFPKEGPSILRIQQVVRGDSAAYFCASSRNQGDGGGYTFGSGTRLTVV.

The gene calls are TRBV5-1 and TRBJ2-3; TRBD1 is a possible D gene (5 bases). Germline V gives CDR1 SGHRS, CDR2 YFSETQ. Trimming stripped 1 base from V and 6 bases from J, with 9 bases between. The CDR3 has 13 residues. This chain's CDR3 is CASSLQGWDTQYF. The CDR3 DNA is TGCGCCAGCAGCTTGCAGGGTTGGGATACGCAGTATTTT.

The chain recombines TRBV14 with TRBJ2-7; unclear D gene. The V gene lost 2 bases and the J gene lost 3 bases, with 11 bases spanning the gap. Per the germline V gene, CDR1 is SGHDN and CDR2 is FVKESK. CDR3 length: 14 amino acids. Here the CDR3 reads CASSQNLKNYEQYF. In DNA form, the CDR3 reads TGTGCCAGCAGCCAAAACCTTAAGAACTACGAGCAGTACTTC.

The chain uses TRBV5-1 and TRBJ2-5; D is undetermined. The CDR3 has 13 residues. Looked up from germline, CDR1 is SGHRS and CDR2 is YFSETQ. Trimming pared 0 bases from V and 5 bases from J, leaving 8 bases between. The CDR3 nucleotides read TGCGCCAGCAGCTTGGACCAGTGGGAGACCCAGTACTTC. As protein: CASSLDQWETQYF.

The V and J genes are TRBV6-8 and TRBJ2-3; 13 bases match TRBD2. The ends lost 10 bases at V and 2 bases at J; junction bases unmatched: 15. The germline CDR1 and CDR2 sequences are MNHGY and SAAAGT. The CDR3 has 18 residues. CDR3 bases: TGTGCCACTCTGACTAGCGGGAGGTTCCGACAAATCACAGATACGCAGTATTTT. As protein: CATLTSGRFRQITDTQYF.

The chain couples TRBV14 to TRBJ1-4; no definite D call. V was cut by 1 base and J by 8 bases, with 8 bases left in between. This CDR3 region has 13 residues. CDR1 SGHDN and CDR2 FVKESK come from the germline V gene. This CDR3 is CASSQVRFEKLFF. The CDR3, as DNA: TGTGCCAGCAGCCAAGTACGTTTCGAAAAACTGTTTTTT.

The J gene is TRBJ2-7, the V gene TRBV28, with 8 bases lining up with TRBD1. CDR1 is MDHEN and CDR2 is SYDVKM in the germline V gene. V was pared by 1 base and J by 3 bases, with 5 bases of the junction left unmatched. There are 15 residues in the CDR3. In DNA, the CDR3 is TGTGCCAGCAGTTTATTCTCAGGGGGCATCTACGAGCAGTACTTC. This encodes CASSLFSGGIYEQYF.

Only a few counts were recorded for this clone. The junction does not match germline at one end; this may be a read error. The V gene is TRBV20-1, the J gene TRBJ1-1; D gene ambiguous. The CDR3 length is 8 residues. Per the germline V gene, CDR1 is DFQATT and CDR2 is SNEGSKA (reference sequence). CDR3 nucleotide sequence: TGCAGGCGACCGGGCCTAGAGTTT. Its protein product is CRRPGLEF.

The V call is TRBV4-2, the J call TRBJ2-1, with 9 bases aligning to TRBD2. This CDR3 has 18 residues. The junction had 7 bases not matched to a gene; V was cut back by 1 base and J by 0 bases. Germline V gene data show CDR1 as LGHNA and CDR2 as YNFKEQ. The CDR3 DNA sequence: TGTGCCAGCAGCCAAGTAGGTCTAGCGGGAAGCTCCTACAATGAGCAGTTCTTC. The encoded protein is CASSQVGLAGSSYNEQFF.

This clone appeared once. The chain is built from TRBV4-2 and TRBJ2-7, with D unclear. Germline CDR1 reads LGHNA; CDR2 reads YNFKEQ. The CDR3 is 15 amino acids. Trimming pared 5 bases from V and 2 bases from J, leaving 16 bases between. DNA of the CDR3: TGTGCCAGCAGCTTAGGTCCCGGCAGCCCCTACGAGCAGTACTTC. It is translated as CASSLGPGSPYEQYF.

The chain recombines TRBV11-3 with TRBJ2-3; no definite D call. There are 15 residues in the CDR3. CDR1 SGHNT and CDR2 YENEEA come from the germline V gene. V was trimmed by 0 bases and J by 2 bases, leaving 9 bases between them. The DNA of the CDR3 is TGTGCCAGCAGCTTAGACTCCTATGACACAGATACGCAGTATTTT. Protein product: CASSLDSYDTDTQYF.

Concerning this clone: The same CDR3 also results from other DNA sequences found in this sample. The V gene is TRBV5-1, the J gene TRBJ2-1; no definite D call. This CDR3 contains 14 residues. The V end lost 0 bases, the J end lost 2 bases, and 6 bases lay between the germline ends. The germline gives CDR1 SGHRS, CDR2 YFSETQ. The CDR3 is CASSLGGPYNEQFF. The CDR3 DNA reads TGCGCCAGCAGCTTGGGCGGACCCTACAATGAGCAGTTCTTC.

The V and J genes are TRBV28 and TRBJ2-5; possibly TRBD1 for D (5 bases). The length of the CDR3 is 13 residues. Germline lookup yields CDR1 MDHEN and CDR2 SYDVKM. The V gene lost 3 bases and the J gene lost 4 bases, with 9 bases spanning the gap. The CDR3 nucleotides read TGTGCCAGCAGTTTCCCCAGGGCAGAGACCCAGTACTTC. Protein product: CASSFPRAETQYF.

V is TRBV11-1 and J is TRBJ2-1, with a possible D match to TRBD2 (6 bases). The CDR3 contains 18 residues. Looked up from germline, CDR1 is SGHAT and CDR2 is FQDESV (reference sequence). Trimming removed 5 bases from V and 5 bases from J, with 25 bases in between. CDR3 region: CASSRIPRRGAYDNEQFF. The CDR3 nucleotides are TGTGCCAGCAGCAGAATCCCGCGGAGGGGTGCCTACGACAATGAGCAGTTCTTC.

The chain joins TRBV10-2 to TRBJ2-5; no clear D. Per the germline V gene, CDR1 is WSHSY and CDR2 is SAAADI. This CDR3 comprises 15 residues. The V end lost 0 bases, the J end lost 1 base, and 9 bases lay between the germline ends. DNA of the CDR3: TGCGCCAGCAGTGAGTCGAGCCGGACCCAAGAGACCCAGTACTTC. Residues: CASSESSRTQETQYF.

For this clone: Since no conserved phenylalanine or tryptophan closes the CDR3, a read error is the likely cause. The DNA is left out, because the CDR3 cannot be placed on it with certainty; the CDR3 is given as TCRdb lists it. The V call is TRBV28, the J call TRBJ1-2; the DNA was not compared with TRBD1, the D call given in the table. Germline CDR1 and CDR2: MDHEN and SYDVKM. Ends included, the CDR3 has 10 residues. This chain's CDR3 is CASVKGQALP.

The genes are TRBV5-8 and TRBJ2-1; D not resolved. The CDR3 has 15 amino acids. Per the germline V gene, CDR1 is SGHTS and CDR2 is YDEGEE. Trimming pared 2 bases from V and 2 bases from J, leaving 11 bases between. CDR3 residues: CASSFGLSAYNEQFF. The CDR3 DNA is TGTGCCAGCAGCTTTGGGCTATCGGCCTACAATGAGCAGTTCTTC.

As DNA, the CDR3 is TGTGCCAGCAGCTTGGGGACTACCTATGGCTACACCTTC. Translation: CASSLGTTYGYTF. The V and J genes are TRBV5-5 and TRBJ1-2; D is unresolved. Germline CDR1 reads SGHKS; CDR2 reads YYEKEE (reference sequence). The CDR3 is 13 residues long. V was clipped by 0 bases and J by 4 bases, with 7 bases between them.

The table lists this clone with a few counts. V and J are TRBV27 and TRBJ2-7; D possibly matches TRBD1 or TRBD2 (6 bases each). The CDR3 is made up of 14 amino acids. V lost 5 bases and J 1 base, leaving 12 bases between the germline ends. CDR1 and CDR2 from the germline V gene are MNHEY and SMNVEV (reference sequence). The CDR3 DNA is TGTGCCAGCAGTCTACAGGGAGGTTCCTACGAGCAGTACTTC. Its translation is CASSLQGGSYEQYF.

This rearrangement joins TRBV5-4 to TRBJ2-1; 10 nucleotides agree with TRBD2. The length of the CDR3 is 14 residues. V lost 9 bases and J lost 3; bases outside the gene matches: 6. Germline assignment: CDR1 SGHNT and CDR2 YYREEE (reference sequence). The CDR3 DNA sequence: TGTGCCACTAGTTGGACTAGCGGCTACAATGAGCAGTTCTTC. Protein: CATSWTSGYNEQFF.

The chain uses TRBV11-3 and TRBJ1-1; 7 nucleotides line up with TRBD1. Unmatched junction bases numbered 3, after V lost 1 base and J lost 4 bases. The CDR3 consists of 14 residues. Germline-derived CDR1 and CDR2 are SGHNT and YENEEA. CDR3 sequence: CASSLGGGGTEAFF. In nucleotides, the CDR3 is TGTGCCAGCAGCTTAGGAGGGGGCGGCACTGAAGCTTTCTTT. The whole variable domain, remainder taken from reference TRBV11-3 and TRBJ1-1, is EAGVVQSPRYKIIEKKQPVAFWCNPISGHNTLYWYLQNLGQGPELLIRYENEEAVDDSQLPKDRFSAERLKGVDSTLKIQPAELGDSAVYLCASSLGGGGTEAFFGQGTRLTVV.

This sequence joins TRBV27 and TRBJ2-5, with D possibly TRBD1 on 6 matching bases. The CDR3 is 16 amino acids. Trimming took 5 bases from V and 6 from J, leaving 22 bases between them. CDR1 MNHEY and CDR2 SMNVEV come from the germline V gene (reference sequence). The CDR3 is CASSAIRYRAFQTQYF. The CDR3 DNA reads as TGTGCCAGCAGTGCCATAAGGTACAGGGCTTTTCAGACCCAGTACTTC.

For the CDR3, the DNA is TGTGCCATCAGTGAGGGGGTCGATGACAGGGCAATAAATTCACCCCTCCACTTT. This translates into CAISEGVDDRAINSPLHF. This chain joins TRBV10-3 and TRBJ1-6; 7 nucleotides agree with TRBD1. The CDR3 has 18 residues. Per germline, CDR1 ENHRY and CDR2 SYGVKD. The J segment lost 7 bases and the V segment lost 2 bases, leaving 14 bases of the junction unmatched.

The sample holds a few counts of this clone. V usage is TRBV6-5 and J usage is TRBJ1-2, with D perhaps TRBD1 (5 bases). The CDR3 contains 11 residues. V was pared by 5 bases and J by 10 bases, with 11 bases between. Germline assignment: CDR1 MNHEY and CDR2 SVGAGI. The CDR3 protein is CASSNLRDYTF. CDR3 DNA sequence: TGTGCCAGCAGTAATCTCAGGGACTACACCTTC.

The chain has TRBV7-3 and TRBJ2-7; perhaps TRBD1 as D (5 bases). CDR1 SGHTA and CDR2 FQGTGA come from the germline V gene. The CDR3 spans 16 residues. V shed 3 bases and J shed 4 bases, with 19 bases lying between them. CDR3 protein: CASSLGPVQVGYEQYF. For the CDR3, the DNA is TGTGCCAGCAGCTTGGGGCCGGTACAGGTAGGGTACGAGCAGTACTTC.

This clone has at least ten counts. V is TRBV28 and J is TRBJ1-1, with D unresolved. This CDR3 has 14 amino acids. The V end was cut by 8 bases, the J end by 0 bases, with 13 bases between. The germline V gene has CDR1 MDHEN and CDR2 SYDVKM. CDR3 sequence (DNA): TGTGCCAGCCTTCGTGGACGGATGAACACTGAAGCTTTCTTT. It codes for CASLRGRMNTEAFF.